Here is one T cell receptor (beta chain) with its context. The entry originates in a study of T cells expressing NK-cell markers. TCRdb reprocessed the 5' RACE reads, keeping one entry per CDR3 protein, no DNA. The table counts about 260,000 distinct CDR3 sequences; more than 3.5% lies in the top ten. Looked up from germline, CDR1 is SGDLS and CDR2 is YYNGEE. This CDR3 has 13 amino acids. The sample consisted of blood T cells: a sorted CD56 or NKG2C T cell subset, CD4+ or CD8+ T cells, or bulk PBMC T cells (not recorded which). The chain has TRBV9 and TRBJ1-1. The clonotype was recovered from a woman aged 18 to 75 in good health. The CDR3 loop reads CASSAEMNTEAFF. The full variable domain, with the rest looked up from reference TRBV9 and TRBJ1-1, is DSGVTQTPKHLITATGQRVTLRCSPRSGDLSVYWYQQSLDQGLQFLIQYYNGEERAKGNILERFSAQQFPDLHSELNLSSLELGDSALYFCASSAEMNTEAFFGQGTRLTVV.